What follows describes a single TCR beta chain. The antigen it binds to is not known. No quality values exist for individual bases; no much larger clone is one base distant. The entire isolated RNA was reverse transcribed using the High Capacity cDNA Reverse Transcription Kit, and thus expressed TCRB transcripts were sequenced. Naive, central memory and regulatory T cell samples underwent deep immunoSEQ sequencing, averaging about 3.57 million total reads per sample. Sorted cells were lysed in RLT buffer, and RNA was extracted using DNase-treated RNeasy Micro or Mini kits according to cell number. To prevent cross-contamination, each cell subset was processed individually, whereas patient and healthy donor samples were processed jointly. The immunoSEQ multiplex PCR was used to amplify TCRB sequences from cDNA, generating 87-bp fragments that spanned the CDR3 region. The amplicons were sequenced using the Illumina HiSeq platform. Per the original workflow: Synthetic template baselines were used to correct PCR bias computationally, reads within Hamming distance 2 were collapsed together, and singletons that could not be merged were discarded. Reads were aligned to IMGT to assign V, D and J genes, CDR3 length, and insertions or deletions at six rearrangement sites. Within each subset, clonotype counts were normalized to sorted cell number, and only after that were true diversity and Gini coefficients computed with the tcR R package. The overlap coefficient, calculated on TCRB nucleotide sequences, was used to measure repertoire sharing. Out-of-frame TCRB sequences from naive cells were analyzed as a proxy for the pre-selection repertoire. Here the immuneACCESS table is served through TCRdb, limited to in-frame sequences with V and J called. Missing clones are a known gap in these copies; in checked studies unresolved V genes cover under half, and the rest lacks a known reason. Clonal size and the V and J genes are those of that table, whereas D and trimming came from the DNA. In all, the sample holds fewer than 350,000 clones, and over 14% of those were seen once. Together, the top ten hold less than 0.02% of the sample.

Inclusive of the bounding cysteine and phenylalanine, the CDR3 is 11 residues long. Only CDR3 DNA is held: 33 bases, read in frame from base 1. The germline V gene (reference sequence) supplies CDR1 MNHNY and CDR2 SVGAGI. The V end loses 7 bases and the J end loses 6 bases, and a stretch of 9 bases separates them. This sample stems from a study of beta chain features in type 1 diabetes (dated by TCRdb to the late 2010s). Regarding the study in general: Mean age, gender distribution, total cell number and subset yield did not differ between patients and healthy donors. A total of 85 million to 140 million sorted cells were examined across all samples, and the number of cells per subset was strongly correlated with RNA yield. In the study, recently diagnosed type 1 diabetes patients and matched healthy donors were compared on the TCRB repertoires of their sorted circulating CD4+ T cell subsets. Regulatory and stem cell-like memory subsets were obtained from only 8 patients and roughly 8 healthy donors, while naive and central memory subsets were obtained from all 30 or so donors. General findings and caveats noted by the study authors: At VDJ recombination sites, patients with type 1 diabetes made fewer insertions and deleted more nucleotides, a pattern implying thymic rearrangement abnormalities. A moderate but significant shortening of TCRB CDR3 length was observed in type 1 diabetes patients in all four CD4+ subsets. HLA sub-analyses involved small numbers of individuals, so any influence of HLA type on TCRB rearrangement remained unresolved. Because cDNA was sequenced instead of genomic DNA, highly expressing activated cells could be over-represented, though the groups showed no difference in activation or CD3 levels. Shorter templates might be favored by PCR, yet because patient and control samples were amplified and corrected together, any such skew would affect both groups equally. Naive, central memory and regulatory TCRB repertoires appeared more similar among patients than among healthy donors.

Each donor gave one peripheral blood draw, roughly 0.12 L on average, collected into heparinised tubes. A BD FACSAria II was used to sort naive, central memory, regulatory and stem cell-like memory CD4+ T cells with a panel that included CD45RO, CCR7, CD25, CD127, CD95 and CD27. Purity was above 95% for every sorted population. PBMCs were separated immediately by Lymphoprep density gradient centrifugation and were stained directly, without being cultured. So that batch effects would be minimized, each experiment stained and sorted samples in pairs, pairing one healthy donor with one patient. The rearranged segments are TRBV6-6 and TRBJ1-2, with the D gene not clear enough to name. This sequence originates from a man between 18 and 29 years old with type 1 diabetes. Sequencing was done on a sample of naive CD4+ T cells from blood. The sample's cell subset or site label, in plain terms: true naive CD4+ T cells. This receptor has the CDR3 CASTEGDGYTF. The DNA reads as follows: TGTGCCAGCACGGAGGGAGATGGCTACACCTTC.